Sequencing of this T cell receptor (beta chain) was carried out in a study of cytomegalovirus exposure and HLA in healthy donors. Study-level findings and limits: The authors later found TCR association rates varying by HLA locus, with DRB1 most and HLA-C fewest. Further analysis, carried out later, found HLA-associated TCR beta chains more clonally expanded than equally common other chains. Previously analyzed data showed that most TCR beta V segments were productive at a frequency of about 87% or about 30%. The classifier reportedly diagnosed cytomegalovirus status with high sensitivity and specificity.

A multiplex PCR was run with 60 Vbeta primers and 13 Jbeta primers. The protocol was immunoSEQ multiplex PCR, while the TCRdb copy is restricted to in-frame clones and leaves out a portion. The table has about 160,000 clones, around 80% seen once. Only a few counts were recorded for this clone. Its matching antigen is unknown. The receptor was derived from a man younger than 40 in good health and CMV-seronegative. Sample: PBMCs.

Written as DNA, the CDR3 is TGTGCCAGCAGTTATGGGACAGAAAATAGCAATCAGCCCCAGCATTTT. Encoded protein: CASSYGTENSNQPQHF. The genes are TRBV2 and TRBJ1-5; 7 nucleotides align to TRBD1. Germline-derived CDR1 and CDR2 are SNHLY and FYNNEI. The CDR3 extends over 16 amino acids. With V trimmed by 5 bases and J by 0 bases, 7 bases remained unmatched.